What follows are 10 T cell receptor beta chains derived from one specimen sequenced in a study of cytotoxic CD8 clonotypes in ibrutinib-treated CLL. Data came from immunoSEQ multiplex PCR; TCRdb stores just in-frame clones and leaves some out. The repertoire holds some 120,000 clones, under 70% seen once, with around 37% in the top ten. Specimen: PBMCs, collected after 24 months of ibrutinib treatment. The receptors stem from a human donor with chronic lymphocytic leukemia.

The rearrangement uses TRBV7-9 and TRBJ1-3; D remains unclear. The V end lost 2 bases, the J end lost 2 bases, and 7 bases lay between the germline ends. The CDR3 runs 14 residues. CDR1 SEHNR and CDR2 FQNEAQ come from the germline V gene (reference sequence). The CDR3 DNA reads as TGTGCCAGCAGCTTATTCGGGGCTGGAAACACCATATATTTT. Its translation is CASSLFGAGNTIYF.

The V and J genes are TRBV9 and TRBJ2-7; 7 bases fit TRBD1. CDR3 length: 13 amino acids. The junction had 5 bases not matched to a gene; V was cut back by 3 bases and J by 5 bases. Germline V CDR1 and CDR2: SGDLS, YYNGEE. The CDR3 protein is CASSAGQVHEQYF. As DNA, the CDR3 is TGTGCCAGCAGCGCCGGACAGGTCCACGAGCAGTACTTC.

This clone has at least ten counts. The V gene is TRBV30, the J gene TRBJ2-5, with 7 nucleotides matching TRBD1. Unmatched junction bases numbered 1, after V lost 2 bases and J lost 4 bases. The germline V gene encodes CDR1 GTSNPN and CDR2 SVGIG (reference sequence). The CDR3 spans 12 residues. In DNA, the CDR3 is TGTGCCTGGAGTACAGGGGCAGAGACCCAGTACTTC. Translating gives CAWSTGAETQYF.

The rearrangement uses TRBV4-1 and TRBJ1-5; 9 bases align to TRBD1. The CDR3 extends over 16 amino acids. J was trimmed by 9 bases and V by 3 bases; bases with no gene match: 12. CDR1 MGHRA and CDR2 YSYEKL come from the germline V gene. As DNA, the CDR3 is TGCGCCAGCAGCCAGGAAACAGGGGGCGAGGGAGGGCCCCAGCATTTT. Its translation is CASSQETGGEGGPQHF.

The gene calls are TRBV29-1 and TRBJ1-2, with 8 bases that match TRBD1. There are 16 residues in the CDR3. Germline V gives CDR1 SQVTM, CDR2 ANQGSEA. J gave up 3 bases and V 3 bases, and 12 bases lay outside the gene matches. DNA of the CDR3: TGCAGCGTTGACCTACCACAGGGGGGCTCCTACTATGGCTACACCTTC. As protein: CSVDLPQGGSYYGYTF.

This clone was recorded once. The V call is TRBV15, the J call TRBJ2-1; D may be TRBD2 (6 bases). The length of the CDR3 is 18 residues. Trimming took 0 bases from V and 7 from J, leaving 22 bases between them. CDR1 LNHNV and CDR2 YYDKDF come from the germline V gene (reference sequence). The CDR3 loop is CATSRDRRATTQENEQFF. As DNA, the CDR3 is TGTGCCACCAGCAGAGACCGGAGGGCAACCACACAGGAGAATGAGCAGTTCTTC.

This chain joins TRBV18 and TRBJ2-7; TRBD2 matches 7 bases. CDR1 is KGHSH and CDR2 is LQKENI in the germline V gene. The junction had 9 bases not matched to a gene; V was cut back by 4 bases and J by 6 bases. The CDR3 is 14 amino acids. The CDR3 here is CASSRGGARAEQYF. DNA for the CDR3: TGTGCCAGCTCACGGGGAGGGGCACGAGCCGAGCAGTACTTC.

This clone was recorded a few times. The V and J genes are TRBV28 and TRBJ2-7; perhaps TRBD2 as D (6 bases). Looked up from germline, CDR1 is MDHEN and CDR2 is SYDVKM. CDR3 size: 16 residues. V was clipped by 4 bases and J by 0 bases, with 16 bases between them. The CDR3: CASSSPDAGSSYEQYF. CDR3 nucleotides: TGTGCCAGCAGTTCCCCAGACGCGGGGTCCTCCTACGAGCAGTACTTC.

J is TRBJ1-2 and V is TRBV7-3; D not certain. V lost 1 base to trimming and J lost 6 bases, with 9 bases between them. Germline V CDR1 and CDR2: SGHTA, FQGTGA. The CDR3 is 13 amino acids. This CDR3 is CASSLMAGDGYTF. CDR3 bases: TGTGCCAGCAGCTTAATGGCGGGAGATGGCTACACCTTC.

The rearrangement links TRBV30 to TRBJ2-3; TRBD2 matches 8 bases. Germline-derived CDR1 and CDR2 are GTSNPN and SVGIG (reference sequence). The CDR3 spans 16 residues. V lost 2 bases, J lost 1 base, and 8 bases stayed unmatched. The CDR3 here is CAWSPGGGLGTDTQYF. CDR3 bases: TGTGCCTGGAGTCCTGGCGGGGGGTTAGGCACAGATACGCAGTATTTT.